The rows below give T cell receptor beta chains drawn from one sample of a study of blood T cell repertoires in COVID-19. Libraries were prepared by immunoSEQ multiplex PCR; TCRdb keeps only in-frame clonotypes and omits some of them. The sample has some 62,000 clones, approximately 80% seen once. Sequencing was carried out using peripheral blood. These receptor sequences come from a woman of 80 years or more with active or convalescent COVID-19. CDR3s include the opening cysteine and the closing phenylalanine or tryptophan. D genes are given only for firm matches. Part of the rows lack a size; the others show once, few, many or a class for expanded clones.

>13|TRBJ1-2|TRBV18|-|-
CASSFDRMNGYTF
TGTGCCAGCTCATTTGACAGAATGAATGGCTACACCTTC
>14|TRBJ2-5|TRBV28|-|-
CASSGAPGVGTQYF
TGTGCCAGCAGCGGTGCTCCGGGGGTGGGGACCCAGTACTTC
>14|TRBJ1-1|TRBV2|TRBD1|-
CASRGQGSTTEAFF
TGTGCCAGCAGGGGACAGGGTAGTACCACTGAAGCTTTCTTT
>14|TRBJ2-7|TRBV19|TRBD1|-
CASSDRGWNYEQYF
TGTGCCAGTAGTGACAGGGGATGGAACTACGAGCAGTACTTC
>12|TRBJ1-1|TRBV30|-|-
CAWSGVMPEAFF
TGTGCCTGGAGTGGCGTCATGCCTGAAGCTTTCTTT
>15|TRBJ2-2|TRBV14|TRBD2|-
CASSQPLAGTGELFF
TGTGCCAGCAGCCAACCACTAGCGGGGACCGGGGAGCTGTTTTTT
>14|TRBJ2-5|TRBV6-4|TRBD1|-
CASSATGGVETQYF
TGTGCCAGCAGTGCAACAGGGGGCGTAGAGACCCAGTACTTC
>17|TRBJ2-4|TRBV7-3|-|once
CASSLNPSGRGSNIQYF
TGTGCCAGCAGCTTAAACCCCTCGGGCAGGGGTTCAAACATTCAGTACTTC
>11|TRBJ1-2|TRBV3-1/TRBV3-2|-|few
CASSQGRGYTF
TGTGCCAGCAGCCAAGGTCGGGGCTACACCTTC
>15|TRBJ1-1|TRBV6-5|-|-
CASEVRVDRDTEAFF
TGTGCCAGCGAAGTCCGGGTCGACCGGGACACTGAAGCTTTCTTT
>15|TRBJ2-2|TRBV5-1|-|-
CASSLTDPTAGELFF
TGCGCCAGCAGCTTGACAGACCCTACTGCCGGGGAGCTGTTTTTT
>17|TRBJ1-3|TRBV5-1|-|-
CASSPSGAPSSGNTIYF
TGCGCCAGCAGCCCCAGCGGGGCCCCCAGCTCTGGAAACACCATATATTTT
>14|TRBJ2-1|TRBV5-1|-|many
CASSVSRGADEQFF
TGCGCCAGCAGCGTGAGTAGGGGTGCGGATGAGCAGTTCTTC
>15|TRBJ1-4|TRBV27|TRBD1|-
CASTPGGSANEKLFF
TGTGCCAGCACCCCAGGGGGGTCGGCTAATGAAAAACTGTTTTTT
>17|TRBJ2-1|TRBV5-4|TRBD2|-
CASNAGGASGAYNEQFF
TGTGCCAGCAACGCAGGGGGGGCTAGCGGGGCCTACAATGAGCAGTTCTTC
>14|TRBJ1-5|TRBV24-1|-|-
CATSDLSTAQPQHF
TGTGCCACCAGTGATTTATCGACAGCTCAGCCCCAGCATTTT
>13|TRBJ1-4|TRBV3-1/TRBV3-2|-|once
CASSRDTGRGLFF
TGTGCCAGCAGCCGAGACACCGGCCGGGGACTGTTTTTT
>14|TRBJ1-2|TRBV25-1|-|-
CASRSSGGNYGYTF
TGTGCCAGCAGATCCTCGGGAGGGAACTATGGCTACACCTTC
>15|TRBJ2-5|TRBV7-9|TRBD1|-
CASSLVTGTVKTQYF
TGTGCCAGCAGCTTAGTCACCGGGACAGTAAAGACCCAGTACTTC
>14|TRBJ2-7|TRBV5-1|-|few
CASSLLGGTYEQYF
TGCGCCAGCAGCTTGTTAGGGGGAACCTACGAGCAGTACTTC
>13|TRBJ1-1|TRBV7-3|-|once
CASSGDFGTEAFF
TGTGCCTCGAGCGGGGATTTTGGCACTGAAGCTTTCTTT
>18|TRBJ1-1|TRBV4-1|TRBD1|-
CASSQAGTGGPMNTEAFF
TGCGCCAGCAGCCAGGCCGGGACAGGGGGACCTATGAACACTGAAGCTTTCTTT
>15|TRBJ1-1|TRBV7-8|TRBD1|-
CASSLANSQGAKAFF
TGTGCCAGCAGCTTAGCGAATTCCCAGGGGGCAAAAGCTTTCTTT
>14|TRBJ1-3|TRBV5-1|-|once
CASRPDSNGNTIYF
TGCGCCAGCAGACCCGACAGTAATGGAAACACCATATATTTT
>14|TRBJ2-1|TRBV10-3|-|-
CAISEWRGGNEQFF
TGTGCCATCAGTGAGTGGAGGGGGGGCAATGAGCAGTTCTTC
>15|TRBJ2-1|TRBV7-2|TRBD2|-
CASSLGGGLYNEQFF
TGTGCCAGCAGCTTAGGCGGGGGGCTTTACAATGAGCAGTTCTTC
>13|TRBJ2-7|TRBV3-1/TRBV3-2|-|-
CASSQDRIGGQYF
TGTGCCAGCAGCCAAGATCGGATTGGAGGGCAGTACTTC
>13|TRBJ2-5|TRBV19|-|-
CASSSDSGETQYF
TGTGCCAGTAGTTCGGATTCAGGGGAGACCCAGTACTTC
>13|TRBJ1-1|TRBV6-5|-|-
CASRYTGLAEAFF
TGTGCCAGCAGATACACAGGGTTGGCTGAAGCTTTCTTT
>13|TRBJ1-1|TRBV29-1|-|-
CSVGAGVGAEAFF
TGCAGCGTTGGAGCAGGGGTGGGTGCTGAAGCTTTCTTT
>15|TRBJ2-5|TRBV6-5|TRBD2|-
CASSYSSGGWETQYF
TGTGCCAGCAGTTACTCTAGCGGGGGGTGGGAGACCCAGTACTTC
>12|TRBJ1-2|TRBV6-7|-|-
CASTWGLSGYTF
TGTGCCAGCACGTGGGGGCTGAGCGGCTACACCTTC
>13|TRBJ2-5|TRBV2|-|-
CASSVSREETQYF
TGTGCCAGCAGTGTGTCCAGGGAAGAGACCCAGTACTTC
>14|TRBJ1-1|TRBV27|-|-
CASSFQGWGTEAFF
TGTGCCAGCAGTTTCCAGGGTTGGGGCACTGAAGCTTTCTTT
>13|TRBJ1-1|TRBV5-4|-|few
CASSLAYSSRAFF
TGTGCCAGCAGCTTGGCATATAGTTCCCGCGCTTTCTTT
>16|TRBJ1-2|TRBV15|-|-
CATSPHIDRISDGYTF
TGTGCCACCAGCCCTCATATAGACAGGATATCAGATGGCTACACCTTC
>14|TRBJ2-7|TRBV30|TRBD1|-
CAWRDRASSYEQYF
TGTGCCTGGAGGGACAGGGCAAGCTCCTACGAGCAGTACTTC
>13|TRBJ2-7|TRBV2|TRBD1|-
CASIGTGNYEQYF
TGTGCCAGCATTGGGACAGGGAACTACGAGCAGTACTTC
>17|TRBJ1-5|TRBV5-6|-|-
CASSPLRDTLSNQPQHF
TGTGCCAGCAGCCCTCTCCGGGACACCCTTAGCAATCAGCCCCAGCATTTT
>13|TRBJ1-5|TRBV2|TRBD1|-
CASNRQGDQPQHF
TGTGCCAGCAACCGACAGGGCGATCAGCCCCAGCATTTT
>19|TRBJ2-7|TRBV4-1|TRBD2|-
CASSQAKGTSGGQKGEQYF
TGCGCCAGCAGCCAAGCCAAGGGGACTAGCGGGGGGCAAAAGGGCGAGCAGTACTTC
>16|TRBJ2-2|TRBV5-1|-|few
CASSLSSRVAAGELFF
TGCGCCAGCAGCTTGTCGTCCAGGGTTGCCGCCGGGGAGCTGTTTTTT
>14|TRBJ1-3|TRBV7-9|-|-
CASSPGGSGNTIYF
TGTGCCAGCAGCCCGGGGGGGTCCGGAAACACCATATATTTT